A single T cell receptor beta chain is shown here with its context. The antigen it binds to is not known. No much larger clonotype is one base removed from it; base qualities were not supplied. TCRbeta CDR3 regions were amplified from genomic DNA by means of the immunoSEQ Assay, a bias-controlled multiplex PCR. The study's own analysis went as follows. The number of nucleated cells in each sample was estimated from the amplification of reference gene primers within the assay. Sequence reads were collapsed and filtered to measure the absolute abundance of every unique TCRbeta CDR3 rearrangement. For each sample, productive Simpson clonality was calculated as the square root of Simpson's diversity index over productive rearrangements. TCRdb's version of the immuneACCESS table is confined to in-frame rearrangements and falls short of the full clone set. An unresolved V gene accounts for under half of the shortfall where checked; the remainder is of unknown origin. V and J calls and clone size are as listed in that table; D and trimming were resolved from the DNA. The sample profile shows 150,000 to 200,000 clones; 87% of them were found once. The ten largest clones represent 2% to 2.5% of the sample.

Participants in the prospective study were enrolled through a virtual design, were aged 18 to 89 years, and lived in approximately 25 United States geographic areas. To assign participants to cohorts, the prospective study relied on clinical history that participants themselves reported in a screening survey and a study questionnaire. Recovered participants in ImmuneRACE Cohort 3 were defined as having two consecutive negative NP/OP PCR tests, clearance from a healthcare professional, or resolution of symptoms. In the prospective study, whole blood, serum and a nasopharyngeal or oropharyngeal swab were collected from each participant by mobile phlebotomists. Participants in the prospective study had the option to provide additional blood draws and questionnaires over a 2-month period. Blood samples from the prospective study were shipped frozen or at room temperature prior to DNA extraction. The data belong to a study of blood T cell repertoires in COVID-19 (dated by TCRdb to 2019 to 2021). Looking at the study overall: Samples from collaborators originated in the United States, Italy and Spain and spanned both the acute and convalescent phases of COVID-19. HLA class I and class II types, where available, came from metadata supplied by the sample provider rather than from assay-based typing. Subjects who had been exposed to COVID-19, were actively infected with it, or had recovered from it provided the deeply sampled blood TCRbeta repertoires that made up the dataset. The samples were drawn from two sources: the first 160 participants of the ongoing ImmuneRACE study, and 1,254 subjects contributed by 6 global collaborators. The material from the prospective study consisted of cDNA or gDNA derived from T cells, B-cell-depleted T cells, or PBMCs. The repertoires were made available in a free public database intended to serve as a resource for research on the immune response to SARS-CoV-2. Sample metadata almost always included a de-identified subject ID, COVID-19 status, age in years and sex.

Counted from cysteine to phenylalanine, this CDR3 has 16 amino acids. Only CDR3 DNA is held: 48 bases, read in frame from base 1. Here V drops 6 bases and J drops 9 bases, and the junction holds 12 bases not matched to any gene. CDR1 and CDR2 are read off the germline V gene (reference sequence) as MNHEY and SMNVEV. Findings and caveats that apply to the study as a whole: The amount of clinical and demographic metadata varied by source and participant and was provided uncurated.

Sequences were obtained from PBMCs or T cells enriched from blood (not recorded which). The source is a woman aged 25 to 45 who had recovered from COVID-19. The chain is encoded by TRBV27 joined to TRBJ1-6; TRBD1 matches 9 bases in the middle. The DNA reads TGTGCCAGCAGCTACCTAGGGGACAGGGTATCTTCACCCCTCCACTTT. Protein translation: CASSYLGDRVSSPLHF.